This T cell receptor beta chain derives from a study of human CD8 memory T cell subsets (dated by TCRdb to about 2020). In the study overall: To assess how stem-like (TSTEM), progenitor exhausted-like (TPEX) and effector memory CD8+ T cell subsets are clonally related, the TCRbeta repertoires of these three subsets were compared. TCRbeta repertoires were obtained from TSTEM, TPEX and effector memory subsets contributed by each of about 6 donors.

On this clonotype itself: This clone's antigen is unknown.

The listed sequencing device is NextSeq 550. A Human TCR Profiling Kit was used to prepare UMI-labeled 5' RACE TCRbeta libraries. Every TCRbeta library was prepared in parallel, with the same number of PCR cycles used for all of the libraries. Concerning the study's data processing: Each TCRbeta library contained between roughly 2,800 and 20,000 functional CDR3beta clonotypes. MIGEC 1.2.9 handled UMI extraction and consensus assembly, with a minimum of three reads required per UMI. MiXCR 3.0.3 was used to extract in-frame CDR3beta repertoires. Diversity metrics were computed in VDJtools 1.2.1 after downsampling each sample to 42,000 randomly selected UMIs. Repertoire overlap metrics D, R and F2 were calculated in VDJtools for the top 3,000 clones of each sample pair. After reprocessing by TCRdb, each CDR3 protein sequence is one entry, and no DNA is given. TCRdb, not the original authors, processed these V and J calls. The sample table gives fewer than 11,000 distinct CDR3 sequences. Approximately 21% of the sample goes to the ten largest clones.

Points the paper makes about the study in general: Normalized Shannon-Wiener diversity was similarly high in the TSTEM and TPEX subsets, while the effector memory subsets were comparatively less diverse. Only TCRbeta chains were sequenced, and the repertoire comparisons were based on roughly six donors and tested using paired t-tests with Bonferroni correction. Greater repertoire diversity in TSTEM than in TPEX subsets was suggested by Chao1 estimates, potentially reflecting a broader range of specificities. The stem-like TSTEM and TPEX subsets each shared clonotypes with effector memory cells, but the TSTEM and TPEX repertoires had minimal overlap with each other, suggesting distinct antigen spectra.

There are 14 amino acids in the CDR3, from cysteine to phenylalanine inclusive. No DNA sequence is on record. The germline V gene yields SGHAT for CDR1 and FQNNGV for CDR2. CCR7+ PD-1- TIGIT- cells were defined as stem-like memory CD8+ T cells (TSTEM). Density gradient separation was used to isolate peripheral blood mononuclear cells from buffy coats of healthy donors. Negative magnetic separation using EasySep or MojoSort CD8+ T cell isolation kits was how the study enriched total CD8+ T cells. An RNeasy Mini Kit was used to extract total RNA from duplicate vials of over 130,000 sorted CD8+ T cells per subset. The PBMCs were used fresh or after being cryopreserved in fetal bovine serum with roughly 10% DMSO. Fluorescence-activated cell sorting on a FACSAria III was used to sort the CD8+ T cell subsets to purity.

This receptor chain uses TRBV11-2 and TRBJ2-3; TCRdb outputs TRBD2, but without DNA this stays unchecked. The TCR comes from a human donor in good health. The sequenced material came from CD8+ stem-like memory T cells (TSCM and TCM) sorted from PBMCs. What the cell subset or site label conveys for this sample: stem-like memory CD8 T cells (TSTEM), CCR7+ PD-1- TIGIT-. Here the CDR3 is given as CASSKREGHDTQYF.